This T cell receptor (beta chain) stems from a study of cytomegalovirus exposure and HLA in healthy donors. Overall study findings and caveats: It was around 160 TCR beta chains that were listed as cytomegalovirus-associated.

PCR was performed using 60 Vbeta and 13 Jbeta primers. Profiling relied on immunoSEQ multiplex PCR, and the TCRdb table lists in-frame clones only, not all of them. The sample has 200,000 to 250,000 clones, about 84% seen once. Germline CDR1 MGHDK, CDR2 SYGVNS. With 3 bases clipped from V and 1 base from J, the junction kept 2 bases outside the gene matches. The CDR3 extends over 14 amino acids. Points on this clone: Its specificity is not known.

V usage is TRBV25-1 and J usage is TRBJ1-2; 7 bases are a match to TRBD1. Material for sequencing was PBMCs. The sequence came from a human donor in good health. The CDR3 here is CASSEGQLNYGYTF. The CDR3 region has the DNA TGTGCCAGCAGTGAGGGACAGCTTAACTATGGCTACACCTTC.